Following are 25 T cell receptor beta chains from one sample sequenced in a study of blood T cell repertoires in COVID-19. The protocol was immunoSEQ multiplex PCR, while the TCRdb copy is restricted to in-frame clones and leaves out a portion. Of about 170,000 clones in the sample, about four fifths were seen once. Source material: PBMCs or T cells enriched from blood (not recorded which). All receptors derive from a woman aged 45 to 65 in a cohort exposed to, infected with or recovered from COVID-19 (not recorded which).

This clone was picked up a small number of times. This chain uses TRBV5-4 with TRBJ2-3; 9 positions match TRBD1. This CDR3 has 15 amino acids. Looked up from germline, CDR1 is SGHNT and CDR2 is YYREEE (reference sequence). After removal of 0 bases from V and 5 bases from J, the junction contained 4 bases not matched to a gene. CDR3 protein: CASSLAQGAQDTQYF. In DNA form, the CDR3 reads TGTGCCAGCAGCTTGGCACAGGGGGCGCAAGATACGCAGTATTTT. Full variable domain (rest looked up from reference TRBV5-4 and TRBJ2-3): ETGVTQSPTHLIKTRGQQVTLRCSSQSGHNTVSWYQQALGQGPQFIFQYYREEENGRGNFPPRFSGLQFPNYSSELNVNALELDDSALYLCASSLAQGAQDTQYFGPGTRLTVL.

In this sample, this clone turned up once. The rearrangement joins TRBV19 to TRBJ2-7, with 8 bases aligning to TRBD1. Unmatched junction bases numbered 11, after V lost 9 bases and J lost 4 bases. The CDR3 runs 14 residues. Germline loops: CDR1 LNHDA, CDR2 SQIVND (reference sequence). CDR3 amino acids: CASAGQGGTYEQYF. In nucleotides, the CDR3 is TGTGCCAGCGCAGGACAGGGTGGGACGTACGAGCAGTACTTC.

This CDR3 is CASSPRTGASYEQYF. Written as DNA, the CDR3 is TGTGCCAGCAGCCCTCGGACAGGCGCCTCCTACGAGCAGTACTTC. The chain combines TRBV11-3 with TRBJ2-7, with 7 bases identical to TRBD1. CDR3 length: 15 amino acids. Germline-derived CDR1 and CDR2 are SGHNT and YENEEA. With 5 bases clipped from V and 0 bases from J, the junction kept 7 bases outside the gene matches.

The V gene is TRBV5-4, the J gene TRBJ1-1; 8 bases match TRBD1. CDR1 is SGHNT, CDR2 YYREEE, per germline (reference sequence). The CDR3 is made up of 14 amino acids. V gave up 4 bases and J gave up 12 bases; unmatched junction bases: 14. The CDR3 sequence: CASSPTPGGGSTFF. The CDR3 nucleotides read TGTGCCAGCAGCCCTACTCCAGGGGGCGGTAGTACTTTCTTT.

Only a few counts were recorded for this clone. The genes are TRBV30 and TRBJ2-1; D is undetermined. V lost 2 bases to trimming and J lost 9 bases, with 14 bases between them. The CDR3 runs 13 residues. Germline CDR1 GTSNPN, CDR2 SVGIG (reference sequence). This chain's CDR3 is CAWSRALVGEQFF. The CDR3 bases are TGTGCCTGGAGTCGCGCCCTAGTCGGTGAGCAGTTCTTC.

The V and J genes are TRBV24-1 and TRBJ2-7, with 8 positions matching TRBD1. V trimming: 5 bases; J trimming: 6 bases; junction bases outside the gene matches: 5. CDR3 length: 13 residues. Germline CDR1 is KGHDR and CDR2 is SFDVKD. DNA of the CDR3: TGTGCCACCAGTGTAAGACAGGGGAGCGAGCAGTACTTC. It specifies CATSVRQGSEQYF.

The chain links TRBV27 to TRBJ1-5; D ambiguous. The CDR3 runs to 14 residues. V was shortened by 7 bases and J by 0 bases, with 10 bases between the two germline ends. Germline V lookup: CDR1 MNHEY, CDR2 SMNVEV (reference sequence). The CDR3 is CASKEGYSNQPQHF. In DNA, the CDR3 is TGTGCCAGCAAGGAGGGATATAGCAATCAGCCCCAGCATTTT.

The chain links TRBV30 to TRBJ2-5; D unresolved. V was trimmed by 3 bases and J by 0 bases, leaving 5 bases between them. Germline V CDR1 and CDR2: GTSNPN, SVGIG (reference sequence). The length of the CDR3 is 12 residues. The CDR3 loop is CAWREYQETQYF. In DNA, the CDR3 is TGTGCCTGGAGGGAGTACCAAGAGACCCAGTACTTC. Full variable domain (remainder filled in from reference TRBV30 and TRBJ2-5): SQTIHQWPATLVQPVGSPLSLECTVEGTSNPNLYWYRQAAGRGLQLLFYSVGIGQISSEVPQNLSASRPQDRQFILSSKKLLLSDSGFYLCAWREYQETQYFGPGTRLLVL.

This chain joins TRBV7-9 and TRBJ2-1, with D tentatively TRBD2 (5 bases). This CDR3 has 15 amino acids. Trimming shortened V by 5 bases and J by 2 bases, and 13 bases separated the two germline ends. Per germline, CDR1 SEHNR and CDR2 FQNEAQ (reference sequence). The CDR3 DNA follows: TGTGCCAGCAGCCGTATCCGGGAAACCTACAATGAGCAGTTCTTC. Amino acids: CASSRIRETYNEQFF. The complete variable domain, with remaining parts taken from reference TRBV7-9 and TRBJ2-1, reads DTGVSQNPRHKITKRGQNVTFRCDPISEHNRLYWYRQTLGQGPEFLTYFQNEAQLEKSRLLSDRFSAERPKGSFSTLEIQRTEQGDSAMYLCASSRIRETYNEQFFGPGTRLTVL.

The chain links TRBV6-1 to TRBJ2-7; 7 nucleotides line up with TRBD1. The CDR3 covers 16 residues. Germline V CDR1 and CDR2: MNHNS, SASEGT. V dropped 0 bases and J dropped 0; count of bases not matched to a gene: 5. The chain's CDR3 is CASSEAHGTASYEQYF. The CDR3 DNA follows: TGTGCCAGCAGTGAAGCACACGGGACAGCCTCCTACGAGCAGTACTTC.

This chain connects TRBV19 to TRBJ1-5, with D hard to call. Deletions cut 10 bases from V and 0 bases from J, with 10 bases between. This CDR3 has 13 residues. From germline, CDR1 is LNHDA and CDR2 SQIVND (reference sequence). The CDR3 is CATSTSSNQPQHF. The CDR3, as DNA: TGTGCCACGAGTACTTCTAGCAATCAGCCCCAGCATTTT. Drawing the rest from reference TRBV19 and TRBJ1-5, the complete variable domain is DGGITQSPKYLFRKEGQNVTLSCEQNLNHDAMYWYRQDPGQGLRLIYYSQIVNDFQKGDIAEGYSVSREKKESFPLTVTSAQKNPTAFYLCATSTSSNQPQHFGDGTRLSIL.

The chain joins TRBV6-1 to TRBJ2-3; possibly TRBD2 for D (6 bases). This CDR3 region has 16 residues. V lost 4 bases and J lost 4, with 18 bases in between. Germline V gene data show CDR1 as MNHNS and CDR2 as SASEGT. The DNA of the CDR3 is TGTGCCAGCAGTGGCCCTGGGGGGAAGATCGCAGATACGCAGTATTTT. Translating it yields CASSGPGGKIADTQYF.

The table lists this clone with many counts. This chain connects TRBV27 to TRBJ1-3; D ambiguous. Trimming removed 3 bases from V and 2 bases from J, with 14 bases in between. The CDR3 contains 16 residues. Germline CDR1 MNHEY, CDR2 SMNVEV (reference sequence). CDR3 region: CASSLLRTVTGNTIYF. The CDR3 region has the DNA TGTGCCAGCAGTTTGCTTCGCACAGTTACTGGAAACACCATATATTTT.

The chain has TRBV11-2 and TRBJ2-1; 10 bases line up with TRBD2. The CDR3 spans 16 residues. Germline values: CDR1 SGHAT, CDR2 FQNNGV. Unmatched junction bases numbered 8, after V lost 3 bases and J lost 6 bases. The CDR3 coding sequence is TGTGCCAGCAGCTTCACTAGCGGGATGGTGTTCAATGAGCAGTTCTTC. This codes for CASSFTSGMVFNEQFF. The full variable domain, rest sourced from reference TRBV11-2 and TRBJ2-1, is EAGVAQSPRYKIIEKRQSVAFWCNPISGHATLYWYQQILGQGPKLLIQFQNNGVVDDSQLPKDRFSAERLKGVDSTLKIQPAKLEDSAVYLCASSFTSGMVFNEQFFGPGTRLTVL.

The chain couples TRBV4-2 to TRBJ2-7; D not resolved. Germline V CDR1 and CDR2: LGHNA, YNFKEQ. The V gene lost 0 bases and the J gene lost 2 bases, with 14 bases spanning the gap. The length of the CDR3 is 16 residues. The CDR3 bases are TGTGCCAGCAGCCAAGACTCCAATCCTATCACCTACGAGCAGTACTTC. This encodes CASSQDSNPITYEQYF.

V is TRBV6-5 and J is TRBJ2-7; TRBD2 agrees at 11 bases. V was pared by 6 bases and J by 7 bases, with 8 bases of the junction left unmatched. The CDR3 has 14 amino acids. CDR1 is MNHEY and CDR2 is SVGAGI in the germline V gene. In DNA form, the CDR3 reads TGTGCCAGCAGAGATAGCGGGGGGGCTGGAGAGCAGTACTTC. This encodes CASRDSGGAGEQYF.

This clone showed up just once. J is TRBJ2-5 and V is TRBV5-4; 8 bases are a match to TRBD2. The ends lost 0 bases at V and 4 bases at J; junction bases unmatched: 17. Germline values: CDR1 SGHNT, CDR2 YYREEE (reference sequence). The CDR3 consists of 19 residues. In nucleotides, the CDR3 is TGTGCCAGCAGCTTGGGTAGGGCTGCCGGGGGGGCCATGGGAGAGACCCAGTACTTC. The encoded protein is CASSLGRAAGGAMGETQYF.

The chain couples TRBV19 to TRBJ1-5, with 9 bases identical to TRBD1. The CDR3 consists of 15 residues. The ends lost 5 bases at V and 3 bases at J; junction bases unmatched: 5. Germline lookup yields CDR1 LNHDA and CDR2 SQIVND (reference sequence). The CDR3 here is CASSFGTGPNQPQHF. The CDR3 DNA reads as TGTGCCAGTAGTTTTGGGACAGGGCCCAATCAGCCCCAGCATTTT.

V gene TRBV7-9 combines with J gene TRBJ2-2; D is unclear. The CDR3 runs 14 residues. Germline CDR1 and CDR2: SEHNR and FQNEAQ (reference sequence). V was clipped by 1 base and J by 4 bases, with 7 bases between them. The CDR3 DNA sequence: TGTGCCAGCAGCTTAGGTCCACTCACCGGGGAGCTGTTTTTT. It encodes CASSLGPLTGELFF.

This clone occurred once. One end of the junction is discordant with germline, which a read error may explain. The rearrangement joins TRBV7-3 to TRBJ1-2; 8 bases match TRBD1. CDR3 length equals 14 residues. Germline V gives CDR1 SGHTA, CDR2 FQGTGA. The CDR3 is CASSITDRGEGYTF. The CDR3 DNA sequence: TGTGCCAGCAGCATAACAGACAGGGGAGAGGGCTACACCTTC.

The V and J genes are TRBV10-3 and TRBJ2-1, with D possibly being TRBD2 (5 bases). With 4 bases removed from V and 8 bases from J, the gap between germline ends came to 21 bases. This CDR3 spans 16 amino acids. Germline V gives CDR1 ENHRY, CDR2 SYGVKD. The CDR3 sequence: CAISAAGTPGIDEQFF. The CDR3 DNA follows: TGTGCCATCAGTGCGGCAGGAACCCCCGGGATCGATGAGCAGTTCTTC.

This chain links TRBV4-1 with TRBJ2-7; TRBD1 is a possible D gene (5 bases). From germline, CDR1 is MGHRA and CDR2 YSYEKL. V was clipped by 3 bases and J by 0 bases, with 9 bases between them. The CDR3 length is 14 residues. CDR3 loop: CASSHGGASYEQYF. CDR3 nucleotides: TGCGCCAGCAGCCATGGTGGGGCCTCCTACGAGCAGTACTTC.

This chain links TRBV24-1 with TRBJ1-2; 7 nucleotides agree with TRBD1. V trimming: 4 bases; J trimming: 4 bases; junction bases outside the gene matches: 2. The CDR3 loop spans 13 amino acids. Germline V gene data show CDR1 as KGHDR and CDR2 as SFDVKD. CDR3 sequence (DNA): TGTGCCACCAGTGACGGGGACAGCTATGGCTACACCTTC. As protein: CATSDGDSYGYTF.

The chain is built from TRBV5-1 and TRBJ2-4; perhaps TRBD2 as D (5 bases). From germline, CDR1 is SGHRS and CDR2 YFSETQ. The CDR3 covers 14 residues. With 3 bases removed from V and 7 bases from J, the gap between germline ends came to 14 bases. CDR3 sequence reads: CASSWRTRGNIQYF. The CDR3 DNA sequence: TGCGCCAGCAGCTGGAGGACGAGAGGGAACATTCAGTACTTC.

J is TRBJ2-5 and V is TRBV6-4, with 7 bases aligning to TRBD2. Germline values: CDR1 MRHNA, CDR2 SNTAGT. V lost 6 bases and J lost 4; bases outside the gene matches: 8. CDR3 length equals 14 residues. This CDR3 is CASSSTGGRETQYF. Written as DNA, the CDR3 is TGTGCCAGCAGCTCCACCGGCGGGAGAGAGACCCAGTACTTC.